This T cell receptor beta chain was sequenced during a study of T cell responses to AZD1222 COVID-19 vaccine. Whole-study results and caveats: Spike-specific TCR breadth and depth went up after people got two AZD1222 doses. Among vaccine-associated CD4 TCRs, coverage spanned spike, with dominance at 160-218 and 743-854. The donors showed a predominance of white British ancestry and of females, with possible underestimation of clonal diversity.

V shed 7 bases and J shed 2 bases, with 11 bases lying between them. The germline V gene has CDR1 LNHDA and CDR2 SQIVND (reference sequence). The CDR3 totals 13 residues. Libraries were prepared by immunoSEQ multiplex PCR; TCRdb keeps only in-frame clonotypes and omits some of them. The sample contains about 120,000 clones, 75% to 90% of which appear only once. On this clone itself: As yet, its antigen is unknown.

This sequence was found in an adult in good health. The rearrangement links TRBV19 to TRBJ1-1; D possibly corresponds to TRBD1 (5 bases). The sequencing used peripheral blood, collected on day 0 of AZD1222 vaccination. The DNA for the CDR3 is TGTGCCAGTATGGACGGGACTAACACTGAAGCTTTCTTT. Its protein product is CASMDGTNTEAFF.